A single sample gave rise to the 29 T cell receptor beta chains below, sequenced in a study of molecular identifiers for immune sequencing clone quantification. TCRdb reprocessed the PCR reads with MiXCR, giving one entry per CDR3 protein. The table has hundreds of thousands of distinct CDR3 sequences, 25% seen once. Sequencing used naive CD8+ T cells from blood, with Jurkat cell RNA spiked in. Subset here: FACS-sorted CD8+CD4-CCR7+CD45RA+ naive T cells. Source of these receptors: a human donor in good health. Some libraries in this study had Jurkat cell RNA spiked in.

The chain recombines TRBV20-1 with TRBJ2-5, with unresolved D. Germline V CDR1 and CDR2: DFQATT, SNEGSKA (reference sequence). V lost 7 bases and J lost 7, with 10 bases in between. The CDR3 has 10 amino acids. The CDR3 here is CSGGLGTQYF. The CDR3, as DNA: TGCAGTGGGGGTCTCGGGACCCAGTACTTC.

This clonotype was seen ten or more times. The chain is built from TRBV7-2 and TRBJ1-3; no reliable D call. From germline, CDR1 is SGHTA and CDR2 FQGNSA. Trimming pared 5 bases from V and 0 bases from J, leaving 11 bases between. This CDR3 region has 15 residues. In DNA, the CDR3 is TGTGCCAGCAGCCCGCCAACGAACTCTGGAAACACCATATATTTT. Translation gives CASSPPTNSGNTIYF.

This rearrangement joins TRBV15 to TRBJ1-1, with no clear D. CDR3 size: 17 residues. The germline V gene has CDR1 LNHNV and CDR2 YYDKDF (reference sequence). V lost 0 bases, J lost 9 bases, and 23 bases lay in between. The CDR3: CATSRDLEWAEPTKAFF. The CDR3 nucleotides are TGTGCCACCAGCAGAGATTTAGAGTGGGCCGAACCCACCAAAGCTTTCTTT.

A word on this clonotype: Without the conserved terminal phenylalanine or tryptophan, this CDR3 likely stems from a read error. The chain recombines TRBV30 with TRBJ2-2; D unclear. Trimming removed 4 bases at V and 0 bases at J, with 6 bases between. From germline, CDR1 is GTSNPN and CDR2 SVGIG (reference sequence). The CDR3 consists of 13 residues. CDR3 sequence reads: CAWTEANTGELFL. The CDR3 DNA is TGTGCCTGGACAGAAGCGAACACCGGGGAGCTGTTTCTT.

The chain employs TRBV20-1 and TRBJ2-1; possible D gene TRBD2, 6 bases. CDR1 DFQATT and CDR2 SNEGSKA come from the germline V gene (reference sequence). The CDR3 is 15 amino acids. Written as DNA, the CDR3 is TGCAGAGCCCCGTCATTAGCGGAGGTCTACAATGAGCAGTTCTTC. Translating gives CRAPSLAEVYNEQFF.

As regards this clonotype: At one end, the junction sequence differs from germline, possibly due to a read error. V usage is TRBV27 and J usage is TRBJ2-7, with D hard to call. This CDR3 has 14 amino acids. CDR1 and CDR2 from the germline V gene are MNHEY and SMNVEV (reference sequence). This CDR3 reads CARSRAPGISAQYF. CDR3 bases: TGTGCCCGCAGTCGTGCCCCCGGAATAAGCGCGCAGTACTTC.

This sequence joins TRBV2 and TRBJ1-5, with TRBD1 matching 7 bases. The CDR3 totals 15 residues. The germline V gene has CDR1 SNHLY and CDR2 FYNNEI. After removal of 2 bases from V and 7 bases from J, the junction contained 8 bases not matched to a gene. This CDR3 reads CASSEIGQDGQPQHF. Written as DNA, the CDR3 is TGTGCCAGCAGTGAAATCGGACAGGACGGACAGCCCCAGCATTTT.

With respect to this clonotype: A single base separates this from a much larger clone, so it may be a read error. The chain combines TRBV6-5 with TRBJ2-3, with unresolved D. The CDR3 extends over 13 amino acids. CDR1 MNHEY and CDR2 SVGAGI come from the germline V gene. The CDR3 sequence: CTSSSGGTDTQYF. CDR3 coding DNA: TGTACCAGCAGTTCGGGTGGCACAGATACGCAGTATTTT.

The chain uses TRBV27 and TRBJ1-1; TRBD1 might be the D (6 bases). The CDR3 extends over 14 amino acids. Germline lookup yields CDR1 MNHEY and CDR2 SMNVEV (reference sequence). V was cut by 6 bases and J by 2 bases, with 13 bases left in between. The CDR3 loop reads CASSRGGPNTEAFF. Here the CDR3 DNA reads TGTGCCAGCAGCCGAGGGGGGCCCAACACTGAAGCTTTCTTT.

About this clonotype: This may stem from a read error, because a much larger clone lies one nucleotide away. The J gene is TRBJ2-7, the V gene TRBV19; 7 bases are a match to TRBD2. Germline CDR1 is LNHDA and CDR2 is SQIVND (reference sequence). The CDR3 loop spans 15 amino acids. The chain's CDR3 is CTSSALLAAIYEQYF. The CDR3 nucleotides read TGTACCAGTAGTGCCCTGCTAGCGGCGATCTACGAGCAGTACTTC.

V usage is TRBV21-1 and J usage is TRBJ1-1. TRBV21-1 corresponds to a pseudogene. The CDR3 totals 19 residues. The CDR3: CASSSRHGGRPIMNTEAFF. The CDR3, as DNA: TGTGCCAGCAGCAGCCGGCATGGAGGCAGGCCTATAATGAACACTGAAGCTTTCTTT.

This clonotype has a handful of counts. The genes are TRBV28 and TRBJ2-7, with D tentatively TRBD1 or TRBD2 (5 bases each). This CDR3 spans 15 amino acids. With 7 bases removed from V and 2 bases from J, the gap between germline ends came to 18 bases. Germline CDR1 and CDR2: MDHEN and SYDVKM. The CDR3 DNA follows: TGTGCCAGCACCAGAGACAGACTAACCACCTACGAGCAGTACTTC. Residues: CASTRDRLTTYEQYF.

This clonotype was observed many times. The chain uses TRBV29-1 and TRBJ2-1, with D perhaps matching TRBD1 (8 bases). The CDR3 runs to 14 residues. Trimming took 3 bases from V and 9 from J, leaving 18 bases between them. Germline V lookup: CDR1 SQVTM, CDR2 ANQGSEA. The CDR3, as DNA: TGCAGCGTTGAGTTGGCAGGGGGCGGGGGTGAGCAGTTCTTC. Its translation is CSVELAGGGGEQFF.

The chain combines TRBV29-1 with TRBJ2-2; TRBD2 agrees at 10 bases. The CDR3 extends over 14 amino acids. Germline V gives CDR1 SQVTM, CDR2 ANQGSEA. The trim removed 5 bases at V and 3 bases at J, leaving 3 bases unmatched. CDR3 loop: CSVKLAGYTGELFF. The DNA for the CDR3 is TGCAGCGTTAAACTAGCGGGATACACCGGGGAGCTGTTTTTT.

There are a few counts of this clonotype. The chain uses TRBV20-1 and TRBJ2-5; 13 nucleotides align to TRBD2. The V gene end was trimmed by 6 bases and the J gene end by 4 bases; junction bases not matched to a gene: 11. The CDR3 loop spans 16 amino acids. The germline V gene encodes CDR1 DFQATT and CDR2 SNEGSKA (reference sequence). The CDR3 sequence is CSAGTSGTFPLETQYF. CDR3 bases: TGCAGTGCGGGGACTAGCGGGACTTTTCCGCTAGAGACCCAGTACTTC.

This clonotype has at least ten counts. The CDR3 DNA reads TGTGCCAGCAGTGAATGGAGTAACACTGAAGCTTTCTTT. Translating gives CASSEWSNTEAFF. V is TRBV9 and J is TRBJ1-1; D is undetermined. Between the trimmed V and J ends, which lost 5 bases and 2 bases, there was a span of 10 bases. The germline V gene encodes CDR1 SGDLS and CDR2 YYNGEE. This CDR3 is built from 13 residues.

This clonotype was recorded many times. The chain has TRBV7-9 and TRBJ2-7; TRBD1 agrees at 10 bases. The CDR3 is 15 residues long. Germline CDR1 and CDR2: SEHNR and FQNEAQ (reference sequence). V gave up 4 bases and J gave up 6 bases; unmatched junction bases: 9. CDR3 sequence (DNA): TGTGCCAGCAGCTCCTCCGGGACAGGGGTCGGCGAGCAGTACTTC. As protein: CASSSSGTGVGEQYF.

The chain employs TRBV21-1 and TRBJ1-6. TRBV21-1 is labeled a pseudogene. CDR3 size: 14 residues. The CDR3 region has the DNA TGTGCCAGCAGGTGTCAATGCAGACGATCACCCCTCCACTTT. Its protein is CASRCQCRRSPLHF.

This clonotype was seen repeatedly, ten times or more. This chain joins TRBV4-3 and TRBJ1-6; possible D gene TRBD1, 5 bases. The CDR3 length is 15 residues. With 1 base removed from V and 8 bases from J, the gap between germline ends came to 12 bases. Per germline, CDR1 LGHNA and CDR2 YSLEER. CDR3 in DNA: TGCGCCAGCAGCCAAGCACTGGGGGAGTATTCACCCCTCCACTTT. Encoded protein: CASSQALGEYSPLHF.

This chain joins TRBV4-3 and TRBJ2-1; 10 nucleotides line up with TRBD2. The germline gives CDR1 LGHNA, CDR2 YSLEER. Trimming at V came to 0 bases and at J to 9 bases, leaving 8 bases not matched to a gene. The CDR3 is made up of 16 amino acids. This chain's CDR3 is CASSQDLSGRASEQFF. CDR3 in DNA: TGCGCCAGCAGCCAAGATCTAAGCGGGAGGGCCTCTGAGCAGTTCTTC.

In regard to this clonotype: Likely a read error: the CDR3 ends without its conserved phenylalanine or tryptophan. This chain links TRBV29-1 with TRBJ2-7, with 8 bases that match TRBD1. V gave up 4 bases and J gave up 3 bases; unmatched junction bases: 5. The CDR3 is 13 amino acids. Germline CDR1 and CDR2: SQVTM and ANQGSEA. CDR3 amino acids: CSVAGTGVYEQYS. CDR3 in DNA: TGCAGCGTTGCCGGGACAGGAGTCTACGAGCAGTACTCC.

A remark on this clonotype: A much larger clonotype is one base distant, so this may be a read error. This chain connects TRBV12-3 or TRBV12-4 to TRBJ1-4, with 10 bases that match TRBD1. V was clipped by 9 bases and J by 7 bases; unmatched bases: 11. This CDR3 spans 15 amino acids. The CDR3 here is CASSGTGVSSEKLFF. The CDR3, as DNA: TGTGCCAGTAGCGGGACAGGGGTTAGTAGTGAAAAACTGTTTTTT.

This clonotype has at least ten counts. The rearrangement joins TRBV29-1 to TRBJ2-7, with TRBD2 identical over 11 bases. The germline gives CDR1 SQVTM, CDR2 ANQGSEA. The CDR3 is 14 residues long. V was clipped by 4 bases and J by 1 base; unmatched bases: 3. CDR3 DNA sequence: TGCAGCGTTGTTCGACTAGCGGGGTCCTACGAGCAGTACTTC. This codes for CSVVRLAGSYEQYF.

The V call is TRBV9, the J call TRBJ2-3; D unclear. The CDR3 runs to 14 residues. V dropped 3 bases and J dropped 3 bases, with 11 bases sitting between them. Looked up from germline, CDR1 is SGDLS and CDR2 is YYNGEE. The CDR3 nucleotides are TGTGCCAGCAGCGGGGGAAGGGTGACAGATACGCAGTATTTT. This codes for CASSGGRVTDTQYF.

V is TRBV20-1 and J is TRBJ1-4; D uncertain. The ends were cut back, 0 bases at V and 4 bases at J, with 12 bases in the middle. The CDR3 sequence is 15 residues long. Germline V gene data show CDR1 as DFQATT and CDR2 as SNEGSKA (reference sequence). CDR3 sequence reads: CSARDVRTDNEKLFF. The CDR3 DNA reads TGCAGTGCTAGAGATGTTCGGACGGATAATGAAAAACTGTTTTTT.

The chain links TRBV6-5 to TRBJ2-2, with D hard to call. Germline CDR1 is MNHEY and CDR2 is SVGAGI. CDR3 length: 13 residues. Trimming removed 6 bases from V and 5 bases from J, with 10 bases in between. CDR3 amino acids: CASSYGWTGELFF. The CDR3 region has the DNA TGTGCCAGCAGCTACGGGTGGACCGGGGAGCTGTTTTTT.

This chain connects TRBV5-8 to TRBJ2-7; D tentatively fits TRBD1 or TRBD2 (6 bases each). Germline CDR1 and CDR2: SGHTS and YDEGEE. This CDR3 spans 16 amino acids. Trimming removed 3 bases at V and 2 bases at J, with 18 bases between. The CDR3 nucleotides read TGTGCCAGCAGCTCCACCCGGAAAGGGGGGCCCTACGAGCAGTACTTC. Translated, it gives CASSSTRKGGPYEQYF.

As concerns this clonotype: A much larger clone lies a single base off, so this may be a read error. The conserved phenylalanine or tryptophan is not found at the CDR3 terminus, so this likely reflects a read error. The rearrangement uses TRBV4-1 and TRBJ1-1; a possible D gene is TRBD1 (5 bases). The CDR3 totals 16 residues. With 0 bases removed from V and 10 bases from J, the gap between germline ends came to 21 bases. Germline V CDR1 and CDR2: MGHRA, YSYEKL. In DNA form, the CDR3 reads TGCGCCAGCAGCCAAGACATAGGGACTCTCCGGCCTGTAGCTTTCCTT. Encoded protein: CASSQDIGTLRPVAFL.

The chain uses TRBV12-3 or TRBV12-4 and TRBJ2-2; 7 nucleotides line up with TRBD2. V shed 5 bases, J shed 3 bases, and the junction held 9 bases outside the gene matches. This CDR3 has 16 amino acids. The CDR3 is CASSPSASGDTGELFF. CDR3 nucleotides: TGTGCCAGCAGTCCCTCGGCTAGCGGCGACACCGGGGAGCTGTTTTTT.